The next 26 T cell receptor beta chains were all read from a single sample in a study of blood T cells in healthy people across ages. PCR was performed a second time for roughly 7 to 11 cycles using a sample-barcoded 5' primer and a J-beta primer mix. TCRdb independently ran MiXCR on the 5' RACE reads; one entry per CDR3 protein. The data hold 1.5 million to 2 million distinct CDR3 sequences, with around 48% observed a single time. The sequencing sample was made of blood. All receptors come from a woman aged 40 to 55 in good health.

The chain links TRBV12-3 or TRBV12-4 to TRBJ1-2; D unresolved. V dropped 5 bases and J dropped 0 bases, with 22 bases sitting between them. The CDR3 runs 18 residues. The CDR3 region has the DNA TGTGCCAGCAGTCGAACCGACCGTGGGGTCCGGTCTAACTATGGCTACACCTTC. This gives the protein CASSRTDRGVRSNYGYTF.

Only a few counts were recorded for this clonotype. This chain joins TRBV25-1 and TRBJ1-6, with D perhaps TRBD1 (6 bases). Germline assignment: CDR1 MGHDK and CDR2 SYGVNS. This CDR3 spans 13 amino acids. The V and J ends lost 7 bases and 9 bases respectively, with 13 bases between them. As DNA, the CDR3 is TGTGCCAGCAAAGGACAGCTAAGTTCACCCCTCCACTTT. Its protein product is CASKGQLSSPLHF.

This chain uses TRBV28 with TRBJ2-2; D ambiguous. Trimming removed 2 bases at V and 2 bases at J, with 12 bases between. The CDR3 length is 16 residues. The V gene's germline CDR1 is MDHEN and CDR2 SYDVKM. CDR3 loop: CASSLLRPRNTGELFF. The CDR3 coding sequence is TGTGCCAGCAGTTTACTGCGACCTAGAAACACCGGGGAGCTGTTTTTT.

J is TRBJ2-5 and V is TRBV5-1; D is possibly TRBD2 (6 bases). Germline CDR1 is SGHRS and CDR2 is YFSETQ. CDR3 length: 15 amino acids. Trimming stripped 5 bases from V and 5 bases from J, with 19 bases between. The CDR3 is CASRPGPTSGETQYF. The CDR3 nucleotides are TGCGCCAGCAGACCCGGTCCGACTAGTGGCGAGACCCAGTACTTC. The full variable domain, its missing parts supplied by reference TRBV5-1 and TRBJ2-5, is KAGVTQTPRYLIKTRGQQVTLSCSPISGHRSVSWYQQTPGQGLQFLFEYFSETQRNKGNFPGRFSGRQFSNSRSEMNVSTLELGDSALYLCASRPGPTSGETQYFGPGTRLLVL.

This clonotype was recorded a few times. This chain connects TRBV11-1 to TRBJ2-4, with D hard to call. Germline CDR1 is SGHAT and CDR2 is FQDESV (reference sequence). Trimming cost V 7 bases and J 11 bases, with 9 bases left between them. The CDR3 extends over 10 amino acids. This CDR3 reads CASKFLLQYF. CDR3 DNA sequence: TGTGCCAGCAAATTCCTCCTTCAGTACTTC.

The chain couples TRBV4-1 to TRBJ1-2, with TRBD1 matching over 9 bases. CDR3 size: 17 residues. V lost 0 bases and J lost 2; bases outside the gene matches: 7. Germline V gene data show CDR1 as MGHRA and CDR2 as YSYEKL. In DNA form, the CDR3 reads TGCGCCAGCAGCCAAGAATTATACAGGGGGCAGAACTATGGCTACACCTTC. It codes for CASSQELYRGQNYGYTF.

V gene TRBV12-3 or TRBV12-4 combines with J gene TRBJ2-7, with D unclear. The V and J ends lost 3 bases and 2 bases respectively, with 11 bases between them. The CDR3 length is 14 residues. In DNA, the CDR3 is TGTGCCAGCAGTTTCTTAGGCGGAACCTACGAGCAGTACTTC. It specifies CASSFLGGTYEQYF.

The V call is TRBV20-1, the J call TRBJ2-1; tentative D call: TRBD1 (5 bases). This CDR3 contains 11 residues. Germline V gene data show CDR1 as DFQATT and CDR2 as SNEGSKA (reference sequence). The V end lost 6 bases, the J end lost 10 bases, and 13 bases lay between the germline ends. The CDR3 loop reads CSATGVGEQFF. CDR3 sequence (DNA): TGCAGTGCCACAGGAGTAGGGGAGCAGTTCTTC.

This chain connects TRBV6-1 to TRBJ2-5, with 9 bases that match TRBD2. In germline, CDR1 is MNHNS, CDR2 SASEGT. This CDR3 is built from 21 residues. Unmatched junction bases numbered 26, after V lost 4 bases and J lost 5 bases. The CDR3 loop is CASSVVASFFAGGQAKETQYF. The CDR3 region has the DNA TGTGCCAGCAGTGTAGTAGCTTCCTTTTTCGCGGGGGGGCAGGCTAAGGAGACCCAGTACTTC.

V is TRBV25-1 and J is TRBJ2-1, with 7 bases identical to TRBD1. V was pared by 3 bases and J by 5 bases, with 10 bases of the junction left unmatched. The CDR3 runs to 16 residues. Looked up from germline, CDR1 is MGHDK and CDR2 is SYGVNS. The CDR3 bases are TGTGCCAGCAGTGATCAAGGCAGGGGGTCAGACAATGAGCAGTTCTTC. Its translation is CASSDQGRGSDNEQFF.

This sequence joins TRBV12-3 or TRBV12-4 and TRBJ1-4; 8 bases match TRBD1. V lost 2 bases and J lost 3; bases outside the gene matches: 5. The CDR3 spans 16 residues. The CDR3 spells CASSLRRTGSNEKLFF. CDR3 nucleotides: TGTGCCAGCAGTTTAAGGAGGACAGGGTCTAATGAAAAACTGTTTTTT.

V is TRBV5-1 and J is TRBJ1-6; D gene unclear. This CDR3 comprises 15 residues. From germline, CDR1 is SGHRS and CDR2 YFSETQ. Trimming cost V 0 bases and J 6 bases, with 10 bases left between them. The CDR3 region has the DNA TGCGCCAGCAGCTTGGAACGGCCGGGTAATTCACCCCTCCACTTT. Its translation is CASSLERPGNSPLHF.

This clonotype was seen a few times. J is TRBJ2-5 and V is TRBV20-1; 7 nucleotides agree with TRBD1. This CDR3 contains 13 residues. J lost 1 base, V lost 5 bases, and 4 bases had no gene match. Germline V lookup: CDR1 DFQATT, CDR2 SNEGSKA (reference sequence). The CDR3 is CSAPWTGQETQYF. The CDR3 nucleotides are TGCAGTGCTCCCTGGACAGGCCAAGAGACCCAGTACTTC.

J is TRBJ2-3 and V is TRBV6-5; possible D gene TRBD2, 6 bases. The CDR3 is made up of 15 amino acids. Trimming took off 7 bases at V and 4 bases at J, with 18 bases between the two ends. Germline loops: CDR1 MNHEY, CDR2 SVGAGI. The CDR3 DNA is TGTGCCAGCACCCCACTCCAGGGACTTTCAGATACGCAGTATTTT. This codes for CASTPLQGLSDTQYF.

The chain recombines TRBV14 with TRBJ2-7, with D possibly being TRBD2 (6 bases). Germline V gives CDR1 SGHDN, CDR2 FVKESK. The CDR3 contains 15 residues. Between the trimmed V and J ends, which lost 0 bases and 2 bases, there was a span of 11 bases. The CDR3 sequence: CASSQDRRETYEQYF. The CDR3 coding sequence is TGTGCCAGCAGCCAAGATAGACGGGAGACCTACGAGCAGTACTTC.

The chain uses TRBV7-9 and TRBJ1-5; D unresolved. Trimming removed 4 bases at V and 6 bases at J, with 13 bases between. The CDR3 extends over 14 amino acids. The germline V gene encodes CDR1 SEHNR and CDR2 FQNEAQ (reference sequence). In DNA form, the CDR3 reads TGTGCCAGCAGCTCCGGGCAAGTCAGTCAGCCCCAGCATTTT. Translated: CASSSGQVSQPQHF.

This chain links TRBV7-3 with TRBJ2-1; a weak D match, TRBD1 (6 bases). The V gene's germline CDR1 is SGHTA and CDR2 FQGTGA. This CDR3 is built from 14 residues. Between the trimmed V and J ends, which lost 4 bases and 11 bases, there was a span of 18 bases. CDR3 coding DNA: TGTGCCAGCAGCTCTCAGGGGACCAGGGATAAGCAGTTCTTC. It encodes CASSSQGTRDKQFF.

This clonotype was found many times. The V and J genes are TRBV7-2 and TRBJ2-1, with D maybe TRBD1 (7 bases). V was pared by 0 bases and J by 9 bases, with 18 bases between. Germline-derived CDR1 and CDR2 are SGHTA and FQGNSA. The length of the CDR3 is 16 residues. CDR3 region: CASSLAAQGGQGEQFF. CDR3 DNA: TGTGCCAGCAGCTTAGCCGCCCAGGGGGGTCAGGGTGAGCAGTTCTTC.

The V call is TRBV7-2, the J call TRBJ2-4; unclear D gene. CDR1 is SGHTA, CDR2 FQGNSA, per germline. The CDR3 has 13 residues. Trimming removed 8 bases at V and 1 base at J, with 9 bases between. CDR3 in amino acids: CASASRAKNIQYF. Written as DNA, the CDR3 is TGTGCCAGCGCAAGCCGGGCCAAAAACATTCAGTACTTC.

The J gene is TRBJ1-1, the V gene TRBV4-3, with D uncertain. This CDR3 has 13 amino acids. Per the germline V gene, CDR1 is LGHNA and CDR2 is YSLEER. Trimming cost V 0 bases and J 3 bases, with 5 bases left between them. The CDR3 loop reads CASSQDAYTEAFF. CDR3 in DNA: TGCGCCAGCAGCCAAGATGCGTACACTGAAGCTTTCTTT.

The gene calls are TRBV4-3 and TRBJ2-1; 9 bases map to TRBD2. Germline V gene lookup returns CDR1 LGHNA and CDR2 YSLEER. V dropped 3 bases and J dropped 3; count of bases not matched to a gene: 6. The CDR3 loop spans 16 amino acids. CDR3 nucleotides: TGCGCCAGCAGCCAGAGCGGCGGGGGGGACTACAATGAGCAGTTCTTC. Translated, it gives CASSQSGGGDYNEQFF.

CDR3 residues: CSAGLAGAQETQYF. The CDR3, as DNA: TGCAGTGCGGGGCTAGCGGGGGCTCAAGAGACCCAGTACTTC. The V gene is TRBV20-1, the J gene TRBJ2-5, with 10 bases identical to TRBD2. The ends lost 6 bases at V and 2 bases at J; junction bases unmatched: 6. CDR1 DFQATT and CDR2 SNEGSKA come from the germline V gene (reference sequence). The CDR3 has 14 residues.

This clonotype has only a few counts. This chain uses TRBV27 with TRBJ2-5; no clear D. Trimming removed 0 bases from V and 4 bases from J, with 9 bases in between. The CDR3 loop spans 14 amino acids. Germline V gene lookup returns CDR1 MNHEY and CDR2 SMNVEV (reference sequence). The CDR3 sequence: CASSLSAWAETQYF. DNA of the CDR3: TGTGCCAGCAGTTTATCGGCGTGGGCAGAGACCCAGTACTTC.

The rearrangement joins TRBV20-1 to TRBJ2-1; 8 bases map to TRBD2. After removal of 1 base from V and 5 bases from J, the junction contained 4 bases not matched to a gene. Germline lookup yields CDR1 DFQATT and CDR2 SNEGSKA (reference sequence). The CDR3 spans 14 residues. CDR3 protein: CSARGGGRNNEQFF. The CDR3 bases are TGCAGTGCTAGAGGCGGGGGGAGGAACAATGAGCAGTTCTTC.

This clonotype has only a few counts. This chain connects TRBV20-1 to TRBJ2-1, with a possible D match to TRBD2 (6 bases). Germline lookup yields CDR1 DFQATT and CDR2 SNEGSKA (reference sequence). CDR3 length: 14 residues. CDR3 sequence reads: CSGETGSSYNEQFF. Written as DNA, the CDR3 is TGCAGCGGGGAAACCGGGAGCTCCTACAATGAGCAGTTCTTC.

This chain connects TRBV29-1 to TRBJ2-6; D is unresolved. The CDR3 has 15 residues. Trimming shortened V by 1 base and J by 1 base, and 8 bases separated the two germline ends. Germline V lookup: CDR1 SQVTM, CDR2 ANQGSEA. The CDR3 DNA follows: TGCAGCGTTGAAGCATTGGGGTCTGGGGCCAACGTCCTGACTTTC. As protein: CSVEALGSGANVLTF. Full variable domain (outside the CDR3, taken from reference TRBV29-1 and TRBJ2-6): SAVISQKPSRDICQRGTSLTIQCQVDSQVTMMFWYRQQPGQSLTLIATANQGSEATYESGFVIDKFPISRPNLTFSTLTVSNMSPEDSSIYLCSVEALGSGANVLTFGAGSRLTVL.